This T cell receptor (beta chain) appears in the sequencing data of a study of CD8 T cells in ankylosing spondylitis. Study conclusions and caveats: Blood from ankylosing spondylitis patients appeared to carry a characteristic roughly 8-variant TCR beta motif. Disease-associated clones were reportedly significantly overrepresented in matched ankylosing spondylitis synovial fluid.

This clonotype occurred a few times. Its specificity is unknown. TCRdb re-derived calls from the 5' RACE reads in MiXCR, one entry per CDR3 protein. The profile covers 700,000 to 850,000 distinct CDR3 sequences, with approximately 10% appearing a single time and around 0.51% taken by the ten largest. The junction had 4 bases not matched to a gene; V was cut back by 2 bases and J by 2 bases. The CDR3 length is 15 residues. Germline-derived CDR1 and CDR2 are MDHEN and SYDVKM. Sequencing input: blood, either unsorted or a sorted T cell fraction (not recorded which). The TCR originated in a male donor with ankylosing spondylitis. This chain uses TRBV28 with TRBJ2-3, with 7 bases lining up with TRBD2. DNA of the CDR3: TGTGCCAGCAGTTTACAGCGGGGCTACACAGATACGCAGTATTTT. Protein product: CASSLQRGYTDTQYF.